Listed below are T cell receptor beta chains from one sample, sequenced in a study of blood T cell repertoires in COVID-19. The method was immunoSEQ multiplex PCR; TCRdb's version includes in-frame clones alone and lacks a portion of them. The top ten clones hold about 1.5% of a sample with roughly 140,000 clones, under 85% of them seen once. Sequencing was carried out using PBMCs or T cells enriched from blood (not recorded which). The receptors originated from a woman aged 18-29 years who had been exposed to COVID-19. Each CDR3 is given with its conserved first and last residue. The D gene is left open where the match is weak. Size tells how often a clone was seen (once, few, many) or the class of an expanded clone, and some rows leave it out.

D gene | J gene | clone size | V gene | CDR3 protein | CDR3 DNA
. | TRBJ2-1 | . | TRBV6-5 | CASSYRGNEQFF | TGTGCCAGCAGTTACAGGGGCAATGAGCAGTTCTTC
TRBD2 | TRBJ2-7 | . | TRBV10-3 | CAMRPGLAAYEQYF | TGTGCCATGAGGCCGGGACTAGCGGCCTACGAGCAGTACTTC
. | TRBJ1-2 | . | TRBV7-6 | CASSLGVPNYGYTF | TGTGCCAGCAGCTTGGGAGTTCCTAACTATGGCTACACCTTC
. | TRBJ2-1 | . | TRBV3-1/TRBV3-2 | CASSQGLPSYNEQFF | TGTGCCAGCAGCCAAGGACTCCCCTCCTACAATGAGCAGTTCTTC
TRBD2 | TRBJ2-5 | . | TRBV18 | CASSPQGGRALKTQYF | TGTGCCAGCTCACCACAAGGCGGGAGGGCCCTCAAGACCCAGTACTTC
. | TRBJ2-5 | . | TRBV3-1/TRBV3-2 | CASSQDPQGHQETQYF | TGTGCCAGCAGCCAAGATCCCCAGGGGCACCAAGAGACCCAGTACTTC
TRBD2 | TRBJ2-1 | . | TRBV20-1 | CSASPQLAAGNEQFF | TGCAGTGCTAGTCCCCAACTAGCGGCGGGTAATGAGCAGTTCTTC
. | TRBJ2-5 | . | TRBV5-4 | CASSSSVGRWSQYF | TGTGCCAGCAGTTCCTCCGTAGGCAGATGGAGCCAGTACTTC
TRBD2 | TRBJ2-3 | . | TRBV28 | CASSSRLAGFGTVADTQYF | TGTGCCAGCAGCTCCAGACTAGCGGGATTTGGGACCGTAGCAGATACGCAGTATTTT
TRBD1 | TRBJ1-5 | . | TRBV2 | CASNRDRGSNQPQHF | TGTGCCAGCAACCGGGACAGGGGCAGCAATCAGCCCCAGCATTTT
. | TRBJ2-1 | . | TRBV5-8 | CASHGGSYNEQFF | TGTGCCAGCCACGGTGGCTCCTACAATGAGCAGTTCTTC
. | TRBJ2-2 | . | TRBV2 | CASRPQTTGELFF | TGTGCCAGCAGACCACAGACGACCGGGGAGCTGTTTTTT
. | TRBJ1-6 | . | TRBV23-1 | CASSQSWSPPLHF | TGCGCCAGCAGTCAATCGTGGAGTCCACCCCTCCACTTT
TRBD2 | TRBJ2-7 | . | TRBV19 | CASSIAQGLAHEQYF | TGTGCCAGTAGTATAGCCCAGGGACTAGCCCACGAGCAGTACTTC
TRBD1 | TRBJ2-7 | . | TRBV5-1 | CASSGGDRVGEQYF | TGCGCCAGCAGCGGAGGGGACAGGGTTGGCGAGCAGTACTTC
. | TRBJ1-2 | . | TRBV27 | CASSPRTSSNYGYTF | TGTGCCAGCAGTCCCAGGACAAGCTCCAACTATGGCTACACCTTC
. | TRBJ2-5 | . | TRBV12-3/TRBV12-4 | CASSFGSGTQYF | TGTGCCAGCAGTTTTGGGTCGGGGACCCAGTACTTC
TRBD1 | TRBJ1-5 | . | TRBV7-9 | CASSHGTANQPQHF | TGTGCCAGCAGCCACGGGACAGCGAATCAGCCCCAGCATTTT
TRBD1 | TRBJ1-4 | . | TRBV7-8 | CASSLGNRGLSEKLFF | TGTGCCAGCAGCTTAGGGAACAGGGGCCTTTCGGAAAAACTGTTTTTT
. | TRBJ1-1 | . | TRBV7-9 | CASSTQRQGSAEAFF | TGTGCCAGCAGCACCCAAAGGCAGGGTTCCGCTGAAGCTTTCTTT
. | TRBJ2-1 | . | TRBV19 | CASSSVKSEQFF | TGTGCCAGTAGTTCGGTTAAGAGTGAGCAGTTCTTC
. | TRBJ2-3 | . | TRBV4-1 | CASSQGGATDTQYF | TGCGCCAGCAGCCAGGGGGGGGCCACAGATACGCAGTATTTT
. | TRBJ1-1 | . | TRBV18 | CASSPRTGMNTEAFF | TGTGCCAGCTCACCACGGACGGGGATGAACACTGAAGCTTTCTTT
TRBD2 | TRBJ2-1 | . | TRBV4-1 | CASSQPGLAGGSSYNEQFF | TGCGCCAGCAGCCAACCGGGACTAGCGGGGGGAAGCTCCTACAATGAGCAGTTCTTC
TRBD2 | TRBJ2-5 | . | TRBV7-9 | CASRRTSGSQETQYF | TGTGCCAGCAGGAGGACTAGCGGGAGCCAAGAGACCCAGTACTTC
. | TRBJ2-1 | . | TRBV10-1 | CASSDETAYNEQFF | TGCGCCAGCAGTGATGAGACAGCCTACAATGAGCAGTTCTTC
. | TRBJ1-2 | . | TRBV19 | CASSNWGADGYTF | TGTGCCAGTAGTAACTGGGGAGCTGATGGCTACACCTTC
TRBD1 | TRBJ1-6 | . | TRBV11-2 | CASSSRGRGNSPLHF | TGTGCCAGCAGCTCCAGGGGCAGGGGGAATTCACCCCTCCACTTT
. | TRBJ1-4 | few | TRBV11-2 | CASSSGLPGGEKLFF | TGTGCCAGCAGCTCGGGCCTACCGGGAGGTGAAAAACTGTTTTTT
TRBD1 | TRBJ2-3 | . | TRBV5-1 | CASSPEDRGTDTQYF | TGCGCCAGCAGCCCGGAGGACAGGGGCACAGATACGCAGTATTTT
TRBD1 | TRBJ2-2 | . | TRBV2 | CASILGAGGSGELFF | TGTGCCAGCATCCTGGGGGCAGGGGGTTCCGGGGAGCTGTTTTTT
TRBD2 | TRBJ2-7 | . | TRBV7-6 | CASGRAGAGEQYF | TGTGCCAGCGGCCGAGCGGGAGCTGGAGAGCAGTACTTC
. | TRBJ2-5 | . | TRBV30 | CAWSVLLETQYF | TGTGCCTGGAGTGTACTCTTGGAGACCCAGTACTTC
TRBD1 | TRBJ1-4 | . | TRBV7-8 | CASSIVPGQGNEKLFF | TGTGCCAGCAGCATTGTACCGGGACAGGGGAATGAAAAACTGTTTTTT
TRBD1 | TRBJ2-2 | . | TRBV18 | CASSQQTGPNTGELFF | TGTGCCAGCTCACAACAGACAGGGCCCAACACCGGGGAGCTGTTTTTT
TRBD2 | TRBJ2-7 | . | TRBV2 | CASSTGTSIHEQYF | TGTGCCAGCAGTACCGGGACTAGTATCCACGAGCAGTACTTC
. | TRBJ2-7 | . | TRBV28 | CASSWAGSTYEQYF | TGTGCCAGCAGCTGGGCGGGGTCCACCTACGAGCAGTACTTC
TRBD1 | TRBJ1-2 | once | TRBV7-9 | CASSLAGTDGYTF | TGTGCCAGCAGCTTAGCTGGGACAGATGGCTACACCTTC
TRBD1 | TRBJ2-2 | . | TRBV28 | CASSFSGTVNTGELFF | TGTGCCAGCAGTTTTTCTGGGACAGTAAACACCGGGGAGCTGTTTTTT